These 7 T cell receptor beta chains originate from one sample sequenced in a study of T cells after yellow fever vaccination. TCRdb processed the 5' RACE reads anew with MiXCR; each CDR3 protein has one entry. The sample yields some 600,000 distinct CDR3 sequences, around a sixth seen once. The source was PBMCs, collected roughly 5 days after the first yellow fever vaccination. These receptors originate from a man between 18 and 35 years old who received the YFV17D yellow fever vaccine.

The table lists this clonotype with a few counts. The chain has TRBV28 and TRBJ1-6; D is undetermined. The CDR3 totals 15 residues. From germline, CDR1 is MDHEN and CDR2 SYDVKM. Trimming took off 2 bases at V and 4 bases at J, with 9 bases between the two ends. CDR3 in DNA: TGTGCCAGCAGTTTACGGCAGGCTTATAATTCACCCCTCCACTTT. Encoded protein: CASSLRQAYNSPLHF. The whole variable domain, filled in from reference TRBV28 and TRBJ1-6, reads DVKVTQSSRYLVKRTGEKVFLECVQDMDHENMFWYRQDPGLGLRLIYFSYDVKMKEKGDIPEGYSVSREKKERFSLILESASTNQTSMYLCASSLRQAYNSPLHFGNGTRLTVT.

J is TRBJ2-1 and V is TRBV11-1; the match to TRBD1 covers 7 bases. CDR1 is SGHAT, CDR2 FQDESV, per germline (reference sequence). The CDR3 is 16 amino acids. V gave up 2 bases and J gave up 5 bases; unmatched junction bases: 9. The CDR3 spells CASSLLGQEANNEQFF. The DNA for the CDR3 is TGTGCCAGCAGCTTATTAGGACAGGAGGCCAACAATGAGCAGTTCTTC.

This chain joins TRBV6-1 and TRBJ2-7; D perhaps matches TRBD2 (7 bases). The germline gives CDR1 MNHNS, CDR2 SASEGT. Trimming stripped 8 bases from V and 7 bases from J, with 27 bases between. This CDR3 spans 16 amino acids. CDR3 loop: CASSLVVGGVEREQYF. Here the CDR3 DNA reads TGTGCCAGCTCCCTTGTCGTAGGGGGGGTGGAACGTGAGCAGTACTTC.

The gene calls are TRBV24-1 and TRBJ2-5; no reliable D call. V gave up 3 bases and J gave up 6 bases, with 7 bases separating them. The CDR3 is made up of 12 amino acids. The germline CDR1 and CDR2 sequences are KGHDR and SFDVKD. Here the CDR3 reads CATSDTGQTQYF. Written as DNA, the CDR3 is TGTGCCACCAGTGATACGGGCCAGACCCAGTACTTC.

This clonotype was picked up a small number of times. The chain recombines TRBV6-2 or TRBV6-3 with TRBJ2-5; TRBD2 matches 15 bases. J was trimmed by 5 bases and V by 8 bases; bases with no gene match: 3. The CDR3 is made up of 14 amino acids. Germline CDR1 MNHEY, CDR2 SVGEGT. The CDR3 DNA reads as TGTGCCAGCCTCGGGACTAGCGGGGGGGAGACCCAGTACTTC. Amino acids: CASLGTSGGETQYF.

The V call is TRBV7-3, the J call TRBJ2-3; 11 nucleotides match TRBD2. The CDR3 loop spans 20 amino acids. Germline V gene lookup returns CDR1 SGHTA and CDR2 FQGTGA. The junction had 12 bases not matched to a gene; V was cut back by 0 bases and J by 1 base. This CDR3 is CASSLTLGSGGAPRTDTQYF. CDR3 nucleotide sequence: TGTGCCAGCAGCTTAACCTTAGGTAGCGGGGGGGCTCCTCGCACAGATACGCAGTATTTT.

The V gene is TRBV11-2, the J gene TRBJ2-7; D may be TRBD1 (5 bases). Germline V lookup: CDR1 SGHAT, CDR2 FQNNGV. This CDR3 has 13 residues. Trimming removed 4 bases at V and 4 bases at J, with 11 bases between. CDR3 coding DNA: TGTGCCAGCAGCTCTGGTGCAGGGTACGAGCAGTACGTC. Amino acid sequence: CASSSGAGYEQYV.